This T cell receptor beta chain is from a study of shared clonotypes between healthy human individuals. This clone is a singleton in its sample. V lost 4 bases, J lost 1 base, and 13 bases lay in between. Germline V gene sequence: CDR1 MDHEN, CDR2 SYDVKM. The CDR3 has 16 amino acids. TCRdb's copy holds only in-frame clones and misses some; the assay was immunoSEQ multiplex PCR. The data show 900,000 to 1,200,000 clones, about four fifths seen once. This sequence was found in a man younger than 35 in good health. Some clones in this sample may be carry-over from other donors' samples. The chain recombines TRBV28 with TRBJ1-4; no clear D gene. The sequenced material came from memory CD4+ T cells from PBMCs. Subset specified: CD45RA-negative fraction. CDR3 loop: CASSSLLGRTNEKLFF. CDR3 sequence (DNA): TGTGCCAGCAGTTCTCTTCTGGGCCGAACTAATGAAAAACTGTTTTTT.